This T cell receptor beta chain is drawn from a study of CD8 T cells in ankylosing spondylitis. General study findings and limits: Enrichment of disease-linked clones was reportedly significant in matched ankylosing spondylitis synovial fluid.

TCRdb passed the 5' RACE reads through MiXCR, listing each CDR3 protein once. The sample carries roughly 150,000 distinct CDR3 sequences, approximately 32% recorded once. V shed 6 bases and J 0 bases; nucleotides not matched to a gene: 6. CDR1 and CDR2 from the germline V gene are ENHRY and SYGVKD. The CDR3 is 15 amino acids. With regard to this clonotype: Its specificity is unknown.

The rearrangement joins TRBV10-3 to TRBJ2-7, with 9 positions matching TRBD1. The TCR was taken from a male donor with ankylosing spondylitis. The specimen was synovial fluid, either unsorted or a sorted T cell fraction (not recorded which). The CDR3 reads CAIRNDRGYSYEQYF. CDR3 in DNA: TGTGCCATCAGAAACGACAGGGGGTACTCCTACGAGCAGTACTTC.